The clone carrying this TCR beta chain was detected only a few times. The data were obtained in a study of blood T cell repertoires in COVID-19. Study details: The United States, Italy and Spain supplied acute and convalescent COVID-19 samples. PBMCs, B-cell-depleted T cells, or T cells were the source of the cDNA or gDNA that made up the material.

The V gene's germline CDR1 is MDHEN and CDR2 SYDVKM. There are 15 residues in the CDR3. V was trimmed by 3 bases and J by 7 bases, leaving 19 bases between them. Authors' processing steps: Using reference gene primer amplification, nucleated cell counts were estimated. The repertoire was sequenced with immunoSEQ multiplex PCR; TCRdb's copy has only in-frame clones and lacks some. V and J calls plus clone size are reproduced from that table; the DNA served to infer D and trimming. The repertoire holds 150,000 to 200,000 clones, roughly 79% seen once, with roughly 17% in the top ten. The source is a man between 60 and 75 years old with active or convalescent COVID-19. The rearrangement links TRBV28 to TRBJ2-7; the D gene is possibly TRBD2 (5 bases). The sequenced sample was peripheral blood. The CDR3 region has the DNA TGTGCCAGCAGTTTGCGAAGGGCGGCCCCGGGGGAGCAGTACTTC. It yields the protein CASSLRRAAPGEQYF.